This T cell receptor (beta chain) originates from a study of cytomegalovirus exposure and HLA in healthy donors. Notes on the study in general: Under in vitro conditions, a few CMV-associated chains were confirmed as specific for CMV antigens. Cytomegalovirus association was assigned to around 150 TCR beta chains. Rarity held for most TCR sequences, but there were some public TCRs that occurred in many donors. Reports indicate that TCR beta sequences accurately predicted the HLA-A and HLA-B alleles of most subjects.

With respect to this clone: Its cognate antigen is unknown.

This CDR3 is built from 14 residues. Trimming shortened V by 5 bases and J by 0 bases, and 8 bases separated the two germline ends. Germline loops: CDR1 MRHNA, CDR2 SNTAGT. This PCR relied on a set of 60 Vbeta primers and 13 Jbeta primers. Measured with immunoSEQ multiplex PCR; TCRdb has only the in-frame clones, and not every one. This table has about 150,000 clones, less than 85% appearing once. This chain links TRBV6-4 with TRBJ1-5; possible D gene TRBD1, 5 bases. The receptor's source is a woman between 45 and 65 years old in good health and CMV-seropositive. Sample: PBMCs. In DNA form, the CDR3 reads TGTGCCAGCAGTTTGACAGCTAGCAATCAGCCCCAGCATTTT. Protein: CASSLTASNQPQHF.